This T cell receptor beta chain came from a study of T cell changes during pregnancy in multiple sclerosis. This CDR3 contains 15 residues. The ends were cut back, 5 bases at V and 0 bases at J, with 12 bases in the middle. Germline loops: CDR1 SGHTA, CDR2 FQGNSA. Data came from immunoSEQ multiplex PCR; TCRdb stores just in-frame clones and leaves some out. The data hold around 62,000 clones, with approximately 90% observed a single time. The chain carries TRBV7-2 and TRBJ2-3; D perhaps matches TRBD1 (5 bases). This material consisted of peripheral blood, taken in the first trimester of pregnancy. The clonotype comes from a female donor with multiple sclerosis, enrolled in a pregnancy study. The CDR3 protein is CASSAGQGSTDTQYF. The CDR3 DNA follows: TGTGCCAGCAGCGCTGGTCAGGGTAGCACAGATACGCAGTATTTT.